The source of this TCR beta chain is a study of tumor-infiltrating lymphocytes in primary liver carcinoma. V was pared by 11 bases and J by 0 bases, with 16 bases between. This CDR3 region has 14 residues. Germline CDR1 SGHDN, CDR2 FVKESK. The authors made TCR beta cDNA from 400 to 600 ng total RNA with a constant-region primer. ARM-PCR was slightly modified, and three nested multiplex PCR rounds with it gave rise to the TCR beta libraries. The first two PCR rounds used TRBV1-TRBV30 primers with a Cbeta primer, about 9 cycles each. TCRdb reanalysed the multiplex PCR reads using MiXCR and keeps one entry per CDR3 protein. Of about 35,000 distinct CDR3 sequences listed, around 74% were seen once; the top ten hold about 16%. Investigators took RNA and DNA out together from roughly 21-30 mg of unsorted bulk tissue.

The chain uses TRBV14 and TRBJ1-1, with a weak D call TRBD1 (6 bases). Sequencing was performed on liver tumor tissue from sampling region 4. Subset here: tumor region T4, right-lateral pole. This receptor was obtained from a man between 35 and 55 years old with primary liver carcinoma and hepatitis B virus infection. CDR3 in DNA: TGTGCCGACAGGCCCACATGGGTGAACACTGAAGCTTTCTTT. Protein: CADRPTWVNTEAFF.